The 8 T cell receptor beta chains below all came from one sample that was sequenced in a study of T cells in Graves' hyperthyroidism and ophthalmopathy. Amplification of TCR beta CDR3 regions used RNA as the template. A first-round RT-PCR of the TCR CDR3 used the HTBI primer set. TCRdb independently ran MiXCR on the multiplex PCR reads; one entry per CDR3 protein. The table has 500,000 to 600,000 distinct CDR3 sequences, just under 20% seen once. Sequences were obtained from blood. The receptors shown here come from a man aged 40-55 years with Graves' ophthalmopathy.

CDR3 DNA: TGTGCCAGCTCACCATGGACAGAGTATGGCTACACCTTC. The encoded protein is CASSPWTEYGYTF. This chain uses TRBV18 with TRBJ1-2; maybe TRBD1 (6 bases). The CDR3 contains 13 residues. V was shortened by 2 bases and J by 5 bases, with 9 bases between the two germline ends. Per germline, CDR1 KGHSH and CDR2 LQKENI.

This clonotype turned up a few times. This chain connects TRBV29-1 to TRBJ2-3; no reliable D call. CDR1 and CDR2 from the germline V gene are SQVTM and ANQGSEA. V lost 4 bases, J lost 5 bases, and 10 bases lay in between. This CDR3 spans 12 amino acids. For the CDR3, the DNA is TGCAGCGTTGTCCTCTACCAAGATACGCAGTATTTT. It is translated as CSVVLYQDTQYF.

The CDR3 nucleotides are TGCGCCAGTGCTACAACAGATACGCAGTATTTT. Protein product: CASATTDTQYF. This chain joins TRBV4-3 and TRBJ2-3; no firm D call. Trimming stripped 9 bases from V and 3 bases from J, with 7 bases between. The length of the CDR3 is 11 residues. Germline loops: CDR1 LGHNA, CDR2 YSLEER.

This clonotype was observed a few times. The J gene is TRBJ1-1, the V gene TRBV6-1; weak D call: TRBD1 (6 bases). V was trimmed by 7 bases and J by 1 base, leaving 10 bases between them. The CDR3 consists of 13 residues. Germline values: CDR1 MNHNS, CDR2 SASEGT. DNA for the CDR3: TGTGCCAGCATCTGGGACACGAACACTGAAGCTTTCTTT. Protein: CASIWDTNTEAFF.

There are many counts of this clonotype. J is TRBJ2-2 and V is TRBV11-3, with D unresolved. This CDR3 contains 13 residues. Germline V lookup: CDR1 SGHNT, CDR2 YENEEA. V was pared by 3 bases and J by 6 bases, with 8 bases between. The CDR3 loop reads CASSFRNAGELFF. The CDR3 coding sequence is TGTGCCAGCAGCTTCCGAAACGCCGGGGAGCTGTTTTTT.

This clonotype occurred a few times. The chain carries TRBV6-1 and TRBJ2-5, with 8 bases matching TRBD2. J was trimmed by 5 bases and V by 5 bases; bases with no gene match: 7. This CDR3 has 14 amino acids. Per the germline V gene, CDR1 is MNHNS and CDR2 is SASEGT. The CDR3 DNA reads TGTGCCAGCAGTCCAGAAGCGGGGGAGGAGACCCAGTACTTC. It specifies CASSPEAGEETQYF.

This clonotype was observed many times. V and J are TRBV28 and TRBJ2-7, with a possible D match to TRBD1 (5 bases). The germline CDR1 and CDR2 sequences are MDHEN and SYDVKM. V was pared by 2 bases and J by 2 bases, with 13 bases between. This CDR3 has 15 residues. Written as DNA, the CDR3 is TGTGCCAGCAGTTTAAGGACAACTTCACCCTACGAGCAGTACTTC. Protein product: CASSLRTTSPYEQYF.

Many counts were recorded for this clonotype. The rearrangement joins TRBV5-6 to TRBJ2-5; possible D gene TRBD1, 5 bases. V was cut by 3 bases and J by 5 bases, with 11 bases left in between. The CDR3 is 13 amino acids. Germline CDR1 and CDR2: SGHDT and YYEEEE. CDR3 protein: CASSSTRVETQYF. In DNA, the CDR3 is TGTGCCAGCAGCTCGACCAGGGTTGAGACCCAGTACTTC. Supplemented by reference TRBV5-6 and TRBJ2-5, the full variable domain reads DAGVTQSPTHLIKTRGQQVTLRCSPKSGHDTVSWYQQALGQGPQFIFQYYEEEERQRGNFPDRFSGHQFPNYSSELNVNALLLGDSALYLCASSSTRVETQYFGPGTRLLVL.